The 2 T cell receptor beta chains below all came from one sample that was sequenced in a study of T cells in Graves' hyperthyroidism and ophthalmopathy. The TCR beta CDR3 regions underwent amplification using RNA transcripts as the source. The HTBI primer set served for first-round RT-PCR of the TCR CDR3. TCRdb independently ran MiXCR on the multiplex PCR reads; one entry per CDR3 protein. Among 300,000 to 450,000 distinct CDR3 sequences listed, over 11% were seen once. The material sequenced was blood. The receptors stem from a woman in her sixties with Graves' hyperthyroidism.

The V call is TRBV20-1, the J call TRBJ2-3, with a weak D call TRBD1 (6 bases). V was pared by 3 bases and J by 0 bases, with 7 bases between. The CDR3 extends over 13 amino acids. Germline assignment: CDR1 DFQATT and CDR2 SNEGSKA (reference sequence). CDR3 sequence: CSASQGSTDTQYF. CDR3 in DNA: TGCAGTGCTAGCCAGGGGAGCACAGATACGCAGTATTTT.

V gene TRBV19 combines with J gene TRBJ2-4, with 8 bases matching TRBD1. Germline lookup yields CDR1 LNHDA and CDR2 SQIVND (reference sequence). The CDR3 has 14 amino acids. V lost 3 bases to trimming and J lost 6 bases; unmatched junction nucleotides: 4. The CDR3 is CASSITGGGNIQYF. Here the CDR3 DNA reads TGTGCCAGTAGTATTACAGGGGGAGGAAACATTCAGTACTTC.